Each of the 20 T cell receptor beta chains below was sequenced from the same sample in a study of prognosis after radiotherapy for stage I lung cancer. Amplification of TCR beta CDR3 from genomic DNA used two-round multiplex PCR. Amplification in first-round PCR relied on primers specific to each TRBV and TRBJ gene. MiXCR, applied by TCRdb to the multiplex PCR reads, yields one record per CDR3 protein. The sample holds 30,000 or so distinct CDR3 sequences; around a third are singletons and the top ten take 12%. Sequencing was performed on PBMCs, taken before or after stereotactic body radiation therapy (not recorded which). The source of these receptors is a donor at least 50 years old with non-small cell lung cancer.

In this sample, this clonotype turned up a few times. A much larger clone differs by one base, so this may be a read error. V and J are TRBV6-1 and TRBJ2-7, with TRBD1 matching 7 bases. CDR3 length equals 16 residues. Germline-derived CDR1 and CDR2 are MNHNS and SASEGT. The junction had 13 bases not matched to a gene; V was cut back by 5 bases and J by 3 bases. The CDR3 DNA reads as TGTGCCAGCAGTCCTAACACGACAGGGAGCCTCTACGAGCAGTACTTC. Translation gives CASSPNTTGSLYEQYF.

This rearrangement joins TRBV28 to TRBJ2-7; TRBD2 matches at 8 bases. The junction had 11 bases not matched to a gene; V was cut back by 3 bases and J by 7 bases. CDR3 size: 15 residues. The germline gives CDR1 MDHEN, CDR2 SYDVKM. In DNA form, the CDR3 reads TGTGCCAGCAGTTTTAGCGGGACTAGGAGTTATGAGCAGTACTTC. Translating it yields CASSFSGTRSYEQYF.

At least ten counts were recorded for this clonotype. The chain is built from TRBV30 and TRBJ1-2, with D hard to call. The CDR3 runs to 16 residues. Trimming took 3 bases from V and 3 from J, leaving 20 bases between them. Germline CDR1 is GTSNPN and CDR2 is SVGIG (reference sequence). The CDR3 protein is CAWRTLLRPLDYGYTF. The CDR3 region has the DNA TGTGCCTGGAGAACACTGTTGAGGCCCCTCGACTATGGCTACACCTTC.

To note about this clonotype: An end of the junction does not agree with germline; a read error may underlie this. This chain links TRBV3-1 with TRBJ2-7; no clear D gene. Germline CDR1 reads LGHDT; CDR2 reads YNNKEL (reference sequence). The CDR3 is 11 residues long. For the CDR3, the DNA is TGTGCCAGCAGCCAAATGTACGGGCAGTACTTC. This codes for CASSQMYGQYF.

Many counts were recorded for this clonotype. The CDR3 loop reads CASSSGAVGETQYF. The CDR3 DNA is TGTGCCAGCAGTTCGGGGGCCGTTGGGGAGACCCAGTACTTC. The chain joins TRBV28 to TRBJ2-5; D assignment may be TRBD1 or TRBD2 (6 bases each). CDR1 is MDHEN and CDR2 is SYDVKM in the germline V gene. The V gene lost 4 bases and the J gene lost 5 bases, with 14 bases spanning the gap. The CDR3 consists of 14 residues. Full variable domain (remainder filled in from reference TRBV28 and TRBJ2-5): DVKVTQSSRYLVKRTGEKVFLECVQDMDHENMFWYRQDPGLGLRLIYFSYDVKMKEKGDIPEGYSVSREKKERFSLILESASTNQTSMYLCASSSGAVGETQYFGPGTRLLVL.

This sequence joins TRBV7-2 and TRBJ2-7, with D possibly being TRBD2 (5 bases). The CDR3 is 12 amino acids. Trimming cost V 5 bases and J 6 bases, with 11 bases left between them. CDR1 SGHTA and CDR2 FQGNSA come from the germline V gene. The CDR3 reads CASSNFGGEQYF. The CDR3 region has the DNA TGTGCCAGCAGCAACTTCGGAGGCGAGCAGTACTTC.

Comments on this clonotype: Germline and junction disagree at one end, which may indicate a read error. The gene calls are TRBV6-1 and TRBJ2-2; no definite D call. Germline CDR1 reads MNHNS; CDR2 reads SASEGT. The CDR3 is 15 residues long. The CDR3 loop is CASSSPGTGAGELFF. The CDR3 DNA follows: TGCGCCAGCAGCTCCCCGGGTACTGGGGCCGGGGAGCTGTTTTTT.

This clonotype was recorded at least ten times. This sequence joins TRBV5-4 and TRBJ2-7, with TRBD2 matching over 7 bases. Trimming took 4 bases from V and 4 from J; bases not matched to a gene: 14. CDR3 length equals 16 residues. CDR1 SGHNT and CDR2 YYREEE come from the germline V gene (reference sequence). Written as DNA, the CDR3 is TGTGCCAGCAGCGCTGGGAGGGCGGGAGAGGGGTACGAGCAGTACTTC. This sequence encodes CASSAGRAGEGYEQYF. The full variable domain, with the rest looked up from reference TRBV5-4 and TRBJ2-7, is ETGVTQSPTHLIKTRGQQVTLRCSSQSGHNTVSWYQQALGQGPQFIFQYYREEENGRGNFPPRFSGLQFPNYSSELNVNALELDDSALYLCASSAGRAGEGYEQYFGPGTRLTVT.

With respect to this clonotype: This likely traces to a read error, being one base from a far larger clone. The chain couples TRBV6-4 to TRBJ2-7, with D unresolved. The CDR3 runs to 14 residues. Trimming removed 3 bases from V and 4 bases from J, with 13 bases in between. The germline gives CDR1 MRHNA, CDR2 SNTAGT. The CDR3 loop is CASSESVQIYEQYF. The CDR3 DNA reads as TGTGCCAGCAGTGAATCCGTACAAATTTACGAGCAGTACTTC.

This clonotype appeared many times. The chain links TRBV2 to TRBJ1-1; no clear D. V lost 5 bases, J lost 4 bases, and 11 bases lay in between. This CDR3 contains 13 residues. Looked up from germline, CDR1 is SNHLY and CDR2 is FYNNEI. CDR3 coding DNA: TGTGCCAGCAGTAGTTACACGAGCACTGAAGCTTTCTTT. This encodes CASSSYTSTEAFF. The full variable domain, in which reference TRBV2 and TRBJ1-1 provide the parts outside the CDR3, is EPEVTQTPSHQVTQMGQEVILRCVPISNHLYFYWYRQILGQKVEFLVSFYNNEISEKSEIFDDQFSVERPDGSNFTLKIRSTKLEDSAMYFCASSSYTSTEAFFGQGTRLTVV.

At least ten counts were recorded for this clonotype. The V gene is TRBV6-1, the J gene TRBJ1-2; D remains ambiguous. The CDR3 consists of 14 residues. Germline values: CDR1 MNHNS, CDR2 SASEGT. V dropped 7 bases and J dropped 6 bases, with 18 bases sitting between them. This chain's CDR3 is CASTRGSTGHGYTF. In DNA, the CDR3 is TGTGCCAGCACAAGAGGGTCGACGGGTCATGGCTACACCTTC.

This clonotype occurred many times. CDR3 loop: CASSIPGGGPETQYF. The CDR3 nucleotides are TGTGCCAGCAGTATTCCAGGCGGGGGACCGGAGACCCAGTACTTC. This chain links TRBV28 with TRBJ2-5; 7 bases align to TRBD2. With V trimmed by 5 bases and J by 5 bases, 11 bases remained unmatched. The CDR3 loop spans 15 amino acids. Germline loops: CDR1 MDHEN, CDR2 SYDVKM. Looking up the rest from reference TRBV28 and TRBJ2-5 gives the full variable domain: DVKVTQSSRYLVKRTGEKVFLECVQDMDHENMFWYRQDPGLGLRLIYFSYDVKMKEKGDIPEGYSVSREKKERFSLILESASTNQTSMYLCASSIPGGGPETQYFGPGTRLLVL.

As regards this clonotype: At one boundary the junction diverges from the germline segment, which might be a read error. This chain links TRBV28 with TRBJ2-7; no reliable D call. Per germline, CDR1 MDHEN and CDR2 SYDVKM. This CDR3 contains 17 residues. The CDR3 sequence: CASSLEIRSPVSHEQYF. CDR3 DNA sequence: TGTGCCAGCAGTTTAGAAATACGGTCTCCCGTCTCCCACGAGCAGTACTTC.

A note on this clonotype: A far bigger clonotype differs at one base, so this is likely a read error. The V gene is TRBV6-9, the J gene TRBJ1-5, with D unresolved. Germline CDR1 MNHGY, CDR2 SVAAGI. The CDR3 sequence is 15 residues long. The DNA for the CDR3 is TGTGCCAGCAGTGAGGATCCGGGAGTAAATCAGCCCCAGGATTTT. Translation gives CASSEDPGVNQPQDF.

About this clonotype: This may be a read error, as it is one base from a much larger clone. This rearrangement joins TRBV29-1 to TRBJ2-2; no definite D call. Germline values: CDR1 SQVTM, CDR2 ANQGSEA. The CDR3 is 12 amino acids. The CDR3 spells CIVRRSTGELFF. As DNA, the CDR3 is TGCATCGTTCGTAGAAGCACCGGGGAGCTGTTTTTT.

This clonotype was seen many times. DNA of the CDR3: TGTGCCAGCAGCTTATATGGGGGAGAGACCCAGTACTTC. Its translation: CASSLYGGETQYF. The gene calls are TRBV7-6 and TRBJ2-5; D may match TRBD1 or TRBD2 (5 bases each). The CDR3 runs 13 residues. V gave up 2 bases and J gave up 4 bases, with 8 bases separating them. The germline V gene encodes CDR1 SGHVS and CDR2 FNYEAQ.

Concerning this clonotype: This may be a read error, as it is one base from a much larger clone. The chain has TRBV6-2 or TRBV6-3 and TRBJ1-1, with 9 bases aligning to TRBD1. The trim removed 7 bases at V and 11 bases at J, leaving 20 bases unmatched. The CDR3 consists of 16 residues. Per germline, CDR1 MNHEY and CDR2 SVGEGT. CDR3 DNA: TGTGCCAGCAATTCAACCTTTAACAGGGGGCGATTGGGTGCTTTCTTT. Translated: CASNSTFNRGRLGAFF.

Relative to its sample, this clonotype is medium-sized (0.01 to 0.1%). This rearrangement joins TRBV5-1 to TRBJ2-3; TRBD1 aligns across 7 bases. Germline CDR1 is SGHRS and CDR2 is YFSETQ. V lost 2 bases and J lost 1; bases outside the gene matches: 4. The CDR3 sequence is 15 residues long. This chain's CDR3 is CASSLQGWGTDTQYF. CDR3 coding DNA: TGCGCCAGCAGCTTACAGGGGTGGGGCACAGATACGCAGTATTTT.

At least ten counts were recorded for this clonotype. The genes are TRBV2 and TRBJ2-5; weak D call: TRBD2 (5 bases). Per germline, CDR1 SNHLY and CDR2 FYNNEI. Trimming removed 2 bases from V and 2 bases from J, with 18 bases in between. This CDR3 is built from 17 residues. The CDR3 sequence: CASSELAESLRQETQYF. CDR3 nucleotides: TGTGCCAGCAGTGAACTAGCAGAAAGCCTGAGACAAGAGACCCAGTACTTC. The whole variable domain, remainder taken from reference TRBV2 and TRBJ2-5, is EPEVTQTPSHQVTQMGQEVILRCVPISNHLYFYWYRQILGQKVEFLVSFYNNEISEKSEIFDDQFSVERPDGSNFTLKIRSTKLEDSAMYFCASSELAESLRQETQYFGPGTRLLVL.

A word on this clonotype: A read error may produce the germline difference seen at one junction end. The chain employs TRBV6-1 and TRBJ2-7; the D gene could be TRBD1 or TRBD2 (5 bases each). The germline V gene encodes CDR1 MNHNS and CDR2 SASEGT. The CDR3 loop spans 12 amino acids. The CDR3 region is CASNRRTYEQHF. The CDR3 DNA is TGTGCCAGCAACAGGAGGACCTACGAGCAGCACTTC.